This T cell receptor beta chain was sequenced during a study of cytomegalovirus exposure and HLA in healthy donors. Across the whole study: Findings of an earlier analysis included roughly 110 million unique TCR beta sequences from roughly 180 million T cells.

Germline CDR1 MNHEY, CDR2 SMNVEV (reference sequence). The CDR3 totals 16 residues. V lost 4 bases and J lost 8, with 20 bases in between. Amplification used 60 Vbeta primers and 13 Jbeta primers. The repertoire was sequenced with immunoSEQ multiplex PCR; TCRdb's copy has only in-frame clones and lacks some. The table includes 150,000 to 180,000 clones, 60% to 85% detected once. The genes are TRBV27 and TRBJ2-2, with a tentative D call TRBD2 (7 bases). The sequencing sample was made of PBMCs. The clonotype originates from a woman aged 40 to 55 in good health and CMV-seronegative. The DNA of the CDR3 is TGTGCCAGCAGTTGGACAGCGGGGCCCTCCCCGGGGGAGCTGTTTTTT. It specifies CASSWTAGPSPGELFF.